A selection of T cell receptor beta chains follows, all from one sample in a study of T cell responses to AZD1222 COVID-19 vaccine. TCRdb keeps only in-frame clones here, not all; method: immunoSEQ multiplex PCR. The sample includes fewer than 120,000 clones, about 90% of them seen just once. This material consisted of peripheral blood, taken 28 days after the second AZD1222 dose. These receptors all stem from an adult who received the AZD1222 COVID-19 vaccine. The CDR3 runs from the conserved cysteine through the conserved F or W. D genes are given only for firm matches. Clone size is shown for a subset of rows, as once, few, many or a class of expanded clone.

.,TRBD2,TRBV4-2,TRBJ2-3,CASSQELALSTDTQYF,TGTGCCAGCAGCCAAGAACTAGCGCTAAGCACAGATACGCAGTATTTT
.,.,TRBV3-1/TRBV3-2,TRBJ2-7,CASSQAWPHPGLLYEQYF,TGTGCCAGCAGCCAAGCCTGGCCCCACCCGGGACTTCTTTACGAGCAGTACTTC
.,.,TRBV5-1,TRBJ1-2,CASSPPGGIYGYTF,TGCGCCAGCAGCCCGCCCGGGGGGATATATGGCTACACCTTC
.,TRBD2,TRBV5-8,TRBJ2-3,CASSKGLAGRTDTQYF,TGTGCCAGCAGCAAGGGACTAGCGGGCCGCACAGATACGCAGTATTTT
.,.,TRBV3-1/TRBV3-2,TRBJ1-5,CASSPLGNQPQHF,TGTGCCAGCAGCCCCCTAGGCAATCAGCCCCAGCATTTT
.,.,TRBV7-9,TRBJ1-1,CASSPHGTEAFF,TGTGCCAGCAGCCCACATGGCACTGAAGCTTTCTTT
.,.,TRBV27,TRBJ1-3,CASSFSSGNTIYF,TGTGCCAGCAGTTTCAGCTCTGGAAACACCATATATTTT
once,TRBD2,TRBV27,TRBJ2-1,CASRGGWGNEQFF,TGTGCCAGCAGGGGAGGGTGGGGCAATGAGCAGTTCTTC
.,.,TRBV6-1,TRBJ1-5,CASSEVGDGYQPQHF,TGTGCCAGCAGTGAAGTTGGGGACGGATATCAGCCCCAGCATTTT
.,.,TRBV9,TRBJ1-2,CASSGGSSAYGYTF,TGTGCCAGCAGCGGGGGTTCGTCAGCCTATGGCTACACCTTC
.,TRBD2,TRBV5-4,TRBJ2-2,CASSPYIAGGTGELFF,TGTGCCAGCAGCCCATATATAGCGGGTGGGACCGGGGAGCTGTTTTTT
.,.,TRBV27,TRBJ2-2,CASLSANTGELFF,TGTGCCAGCTTATCGGCAAACACCGGGGAGCTGTTTTTT
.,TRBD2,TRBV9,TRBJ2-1,CASSVTGGDNEQFF,TGTGCCAGCAGCGTAACCGGGGGGGATAATGAGCAGTTCTTC
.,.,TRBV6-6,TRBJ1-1,CASGGRETEAFF,TGTGCCAGCGGGGGGCGCGAAACTGAAGCTTTCTTT
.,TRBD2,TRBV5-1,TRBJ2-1,CASSTKSGGALNEQFF,TGCGCCAGCAGCACGAAGAGCGGGGGGGCTTTAAATGAGCAGTTCTTC
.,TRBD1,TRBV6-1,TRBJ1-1,CASSERMDRGTEAFF,TGTGCCAGCAGTGAACGGATGGACAGGGGCACTGAAGCTTTCTTT
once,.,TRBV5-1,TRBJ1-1,CASSFNAENTEAFF,TGCGCCAGCAGCTTTAACGCAGAGAACACTGAAGCTTTCTTT
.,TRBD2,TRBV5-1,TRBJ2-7,CASSFGTSVLVAQYF,TGCGCCAGCAGCTTCGGGACTAGCGTGCTGGTCGCGCAGTACTTC
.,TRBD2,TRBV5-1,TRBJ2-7,CASSSSPGTTYEQYF,TGCGCCAGCAGCTCCTCTCCAGGGACTACCTACGAGCAGTACTTC
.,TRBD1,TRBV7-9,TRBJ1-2,CASSSGQGIAGYTF,TGTGCCAGCAGCTCCGGACAGGGTATCGCTGGCTACACCTTC
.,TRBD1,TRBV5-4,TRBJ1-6,CASSLVWDRDVLSPLHF,TGTGCCAGCAGCTTAGTGTGGGACAGGGATGTTCTCTCACCCCTCCACTTT
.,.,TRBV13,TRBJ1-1,CASSLKGGNTEAFF,TGTGCCAGCAGCTTAAAGGGGGGAAACACTGAAGCTTTCTTT
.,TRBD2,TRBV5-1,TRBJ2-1,CASSSLAGGGSSYNEQFF,TGCGCCAGCAGCTCACTAGCGGGAGGGGGGAGCTCCTACAATGAGCAGTTCTTC
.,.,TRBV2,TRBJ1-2,CASSLQGPNYGYTF,TGTGCCAGCAGCCTACAGGGCCCTAACTATGGCTACACCTTC
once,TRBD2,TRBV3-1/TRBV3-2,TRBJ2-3,CASSQGTKDTQYF,TGTGCCAGCAGCCAGGGGACTAAAGATACGCAGTATTTT
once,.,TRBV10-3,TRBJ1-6,CAIKESSYNSPLHF,TGTGCCATCAAGGAAAGCTCCTATAATTCACCCCTCCACTTT
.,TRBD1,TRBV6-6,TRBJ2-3,CASRATGVVTDTQYF,TGTGCCAGCAGAGCGACAGGGGTTGTCACAGATACGCAGTATTTT
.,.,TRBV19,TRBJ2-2,CASSIPTGELFF,TGTGCCAGTAGTATACCGACCGGGGAGCTGTTTTTT
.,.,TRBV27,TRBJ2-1,CASSLGPTNNEQFF,TGTGCCAGCAGTTTGGGACCTACGAACAATGAGCAGTTCTTC
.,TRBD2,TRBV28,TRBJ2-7,CASRGSGTSGAYEQYF,TGTGCCAGCAGGGGATCCGGGACTAGCGGTGCCTACGAGCAGTACTTC
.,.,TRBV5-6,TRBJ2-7,CASSLSPDPSYEQYF,TGTGCCAGCAGCTTAAGTCCGGACCCTTCCTACGAGCAGTACTTC
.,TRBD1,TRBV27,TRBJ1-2,CASSLTGVSISYTF,TGTGCCAGCAGTCTAACAGGGGTCAGCATCAGCTACACCTTC
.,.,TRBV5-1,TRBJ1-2,CASSLEGYEGYTF,TGCGCCAGCAGCTTGGAAGGGTATGAGGGCTACACCTTC
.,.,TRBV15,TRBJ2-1,CATTSTVPYNEQFF,TGTGCCACCACCTCCACGGTCCCCTACAATGAGCAGTTCTTC
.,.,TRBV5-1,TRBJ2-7,CASSLQANTYEQYF,TGCGCCAGCAGCTTGCAAGCTAACACCTACGAGCAGTACTTC